This entry concerns a single T cell receptor beta chain. Its antigen is undetermined. Before they underwent DNA extraction, samples held about 1-10 million cryopreserved PBMC. The CDR3 covers 17 residues. V shed 0 bases and J 6 bases; nucleotides not matched to a gene: 11. Per germline, CDR1 SGHRS and CDR2 YFSETQ. The entry originates in a study of long-term antiretroviral therapy in people with HIV. Sequencing relied on immunoSEQ assay v3.0, run at survey level. Here immunoSEQ multiplex PCR was the method, and the copy in TCRdb shows in-frame clones only, minus some. The sample carries about 20,000 clones, around 74% recorded once. Broader study findings: Diversity went up after ART and still fell short of transplant donor controls. Every time point showed a repertoire led by clones expanded before ART.

The V gene is TRBV5-1, the J gene TRBJ2-1; TRBD2 aligns across 8 bases. The receptor was derived from a woman in her forties or fifties with HIV. Sequencing was performed on unsorted PBMCs, taken 2.5 years before starting antiretroviral therapy. The CDR3 reads CASSLGGTGGAINEQFF. In DNA, the CDR3 is TGCGCCAGCAGCTTGGGTGGGACCGGGGGGGCTATCAATGAGCAGTTCTTC.